This T cell receptor (beta chain) was sequenced in a study of blood T cell repertoires in COVID-19 (dated by TCRdb to about 2020). For the study in its entirety: Samples covering the acute and convalescent phases of COVID-19 were provided by collaborators in the United States, Italy and Spain. The material from the prospective study consisted of cDNA or gDNA derived from T cells, B-cell-depleted T cells, or PBMCs. The dataset comprised deeply sampled blood TCRbeta repertoires from subjects exposed to, actively infected with, or recovered from COVID-19. A freely available public database, intended as a resource for researchers studying the immune response to SARS-CoV-2, is where the repertoires were released. The samples were drawn from the first 160 participants of the ongoing ImmuneRACE study and from some 1,300 subjects provided by 6 global collaborators. The sample metadata nearly always contained a de-identified subject ID, COVID-19 status, age in years and sex. HLA class I and class II types, where available, came from metadata supplied by the sample provider rather than from assay-based typing.

At one collaborating source in Seattle, patients were enrolled during active infection and were followed longitudinally through the course of disease. The collaborating institutions used their own protocols to collect whole blood in K2EDTA tubes. For TCRbeta analysis, collaborator samples were shipped as frozen whole blood, as isolated PBMCs, or as DNA extracted from either sample type. Here is what the overall study found, with its caveats: Clinical and demographic metadata were provided uncurated, with the amount varying by source and participant.

At the junction V is shortened by 0 bases and J by 8 bases; bases outside the gene matches: 6. Per the germline V gene, SGHVS is the CDR1 and FQNEAQ is the CDR2. CDR3 length: 15 amino acids, cysteine to phenylalanine. The kept DNA is CDR3 alone, 45 bases in frame from the first base. TCRbeta CDR3 regions were amplified from genomic DNA by means of the immunoSEQ Assay, a bias-controlled multiplex PCR. On the authors' methods: The number of nucleated cells in each sample was estimated by amplification of reference gene primers within the assay. To quantify the absolute abundance of each unique TCRbeta CDR3 rearrangement, sequence reads were collapsed and filtered. For each sample, productive Simpson clonality was calculated by taking the square root of Simpson's diversity index across productive rearrangements. In its TCRdb copy, this immuneACCESS table keeps in-frame sequences only and misses some clones. Where compared with another copy, unresolved V genes explain less than half of these, and the others have no known cause. V and J calls and clone size follow that table, whereas D and trimming were derived from the DNA. Present in this sample are about 200,000 clones, roughly 77% of which were seen just once. Roughly 5.6% of the sample goes to the ten largest clones.

On this clone: This clone's antigen is unknown. Qualities for individual bases were not recorded, and no much larger clone is one base off.

In this chain, TRBV7-8 is recombined with TRBJ1-3; TRBD1 matches 8 bases in the middle. Sequenced: peripheral blood. The TCR was taken from a middle-aged woman with COVID-19, enrolled during active disease. The CDR3 region: CASSLAAGGLDTIYF. DNA sequence: TGTGCCAGCAGCTTAGCGGCAGGGGGCTTGGACACCATATATTTT.